The 15 T cell receptor beta chains in this list originate from one sample, sequenced in a study of blood T cell repertoires in COVID-19. Assay used: immunoSEQ multiplex PCR; TCRdb lists only in-frame clones, some missing. The sample consists of some 120,000 clones, 85% to 90% of them appearing once. The specimen was peripheral blood. The receptors derive from a woman over 75 with COVID-19, enrolled during active disease.

The chain couples TRBV7-6 to TRBJ2-2; 9 nucleotides agree with TRBD1. The CDR3 is 17 amino acids. Germline V gives CDR1 SGHVS, CDR2 FNYEAQ. V was clipped by 2 bases and J by 8 bases; unmatched bases: 12. CDR3 sequence (DNA): TGTGCCAGCAGCTTACCCCGGCCGGGACAGGGAGAAGGGGAGCTGTTTTTT. Its translation is CASSLPRPGQGEGELFF.

This clone was seen only once. This chain links TRBV28 with TRBJ2-7; perhaps TRBD1 as D (6 bases). The germline CDR1 and CDR2 sequences are MDHEN and SYDVKM. The CDR3 is made up of 11 amino acids. Trimming took off 7 bases at V and 8 bases at J, with 12 bases between the two ends. The CDR3: CASTYREQQYF. The CDR3 region has the DNA TGTGCCAGCACCTACAGGGAGCAGCAGTACTTC.

The J gene is TRBJ2-5, the V gene TRBV28, with TRBD1 identical over 8 bases. J gave up 3 bases and V 6 bases, and 12 bases lay outside the gene matches. Germline CDR1 and CDR2: MDHEN and SYDVKM. CDR3 length: 16 residues. The CDR3 DNA sequence: TGTGCCAGCAGCATCACCTGGACAGGGAGGAAAGAGACCCAGTACTTC. Its protein is CASSITWTGRKETQYF.

The rearrangement joins TRBV28 to TRBJ2-3; D not resolved. CDR3 size: 15 residues. CDR1 and CDR2 (germline): MDHEN, SYDVKM. With 4 bases removed from V and 6 bases from J, the gap between germline ends came to 17 bases. This chain's CDR3 is CASSSQVFSADTQYF. DNA of the CDR3: TGTGCCAGCAGTTCCCAGGTTTTTTCGGCGGATACGCAGTATTTT.

The rearrangement joins TRBV9 to TRBJ2-7; D unclear. V gave up 0 bases and J gave up 2 bases, with 6 bases separating them. This CDR3 has 13 residues. The germline V gene encodes CDR1 SGDLS and CDR2 YYNGEE. Here the CDR3 reads CASSVVPAYEQYF. DNA of the CDR3: TGTGCCAGCAGCGTAGTCCCCGCCTACGAGCAGTACTTC.

In its sample, this clone was seen once. The chain couples TRBV11-2 to TRBJ1-2, with TRBD1 matching over 7 bases. Germline loops: CDR1 SGHAT, CDR2 FQNNGV. V shed 5 bases and J 6 bases; nucleotides not matched to a gene: 9. The CDR3 loop spans 14 amino acids. CDR3 bases: TGTGCCAGCAGCGTACCGGGACAGTCCCATGGCTACACCTTC. Protein product: CASSVPGQSHGYTF.

V and J are TRBV19 and TRBJ1-2; 8 nucleotides match TRBD1. The germline V gene encodes CDR1 LNHDA and CDR2 SQIVND (reference sequence). The trim removed 5 bases at V and 7 bases at J, leaving 9 bases unmatched. The CDR3 runs 14 residues. The DNA of the CDR3 is TGTGCCAGTAGTCCGACAGGGGTGCGTGGTGGCTACACCTTC. It specifies CASSPTGVRGGYTF.

CDR3 region: CASSLDRGLDGYTF. The CDR3 coding sequence is TGTGCCAGCAGCTTGGACAGGGGGCTGGATGGCTACACCTTC. This chain connects TRBV5-4 to TRBJ1-2, with TRBD1 matching 9 bases. The CDR3 consists of 14 residues. V shed 0 bases and J 6 bases; nucleotides not matched to a gene: 3. CDR1 and CDR2 from the germline V gene are SGHNT and YYREEE (reference sequence).

This rearrangement joins TRBV5-1 to TRBJ1-1, with 9 bases lining up with TRBD1. The V gene's germline CDR1 is SGHRS and CDR2 YFSETQ. J gave up 5 bases and V 0 bases, and 8 bases lay outside the gene matches. CDR3 length: 16 amino acids. The chain's CDR3 is CASSLAGQGIATEAFF. The CDR3 coding sequence is TGCGCCAGCAGCTTGGCGGGACAGGGTATCGCGACTGAAGCTTTCTTT.

This chain connects TRBV7-9 to TRBJ2-7; D possibly corresponds to TRBD1 (5 bases). Germline V gene data show CDR1 as SEHNR and CDR2 as FQNEAQ (reference sequence). The CDR3 covers 15 residues. V gave up 4 bases and J gave up 2 bases, with 15 bases separating them. The CDR3 here is CASSSDVRGPYEQYF. The CDR3, as DNA: TGTGCCAGCAGCTCCGACGTAAGGGGCCCCTACGAGCAGTACTTC.

This chain connects TRBV6-5 to TRBJ2-3, with 7 bases that match TRBD2. In germline, CDR1 is MNHEY, CDR2 SVGAGI. The CDR3 has 14 amino acids. The trim removed 5 bases at V and 5 bases at J, leaving 7 bases unmatched. The CDR3 spells CASSRGLVGDTQYF. DNA of the CDR3: TGTGCCAGCAGTCGAGGACTAGTCGGAGATACGCAGTATTTT.

This chain joins TRBV27 and TRBJ2-1; 9 positions agree with TRBD2. Trimming removed 6 bases from V and 3 bases from J; junction bases left unmatched: 9. This CDR3 has 16 residues. Germline V gene sequence: CDR1 MNHEY, CDR2 SMNVEV (reference sequence). CDR3 amino acids: CASRRAGGIVYNEQFF. The CDR3 DNA follows: TGTGCCAGCAGAAGAGCGGGAGGTATAGTCTACAATGAGCAGTTCTTC.

The chain links TRBV19 to TRBJ2-3; D is possibly TRBD1 (7 bases). Trimming took off 3 bases at V and 4 bases at J, with 14 bases between the two ends. CDR3 length: 15 residues. Germline V lookup: CDR1 LNHDA, CDR2 SQIVND (reference sequence). The CDR3 region is CASSMGGGTADTQYF. As DNA, the CDR3 is TGTGCCAGTAGTATGGGTGGCGGGACAGCAGATACGCAGTATTTT.

The chain joins TRBV27 to TRBJ2-7; TRBD2 aligns across 10 bases. The germline V gene has CDR1 MNHEY and CDR2 SMNVEV (reference sequence). The CDR3 spans 15 residues. After removal of 6 bases from V and 0 bases from J, the junction contained 5 bases not matched to a gene. The CDR3 region has the DNA TGTGCCAGCAGCCTACTAGCGGGAAGCTCCTACGAGCAGTACTTC. It yields the protein CASSLLAGSSYEQYF.

The chain couples TRBV7-6 to TRBJ2-3; 8 bases agree with TRBD2. Germline V lookup: CDR1 SGHVS, CDR2 FNYEAQ. This CDR3 spans 19 amino acids. Losses at the gene ends were 4 bases for V and 4 bases for J; bases not matched to a gene: 19. The CDR3 sequence is CASSSQIPTGTRGPDTQYF. The CDR3 DNA is TGTGCCAGCAGCTCACAAATACCGACCGGGACTAGGGGTCCAGATACGCAGTATTTT.